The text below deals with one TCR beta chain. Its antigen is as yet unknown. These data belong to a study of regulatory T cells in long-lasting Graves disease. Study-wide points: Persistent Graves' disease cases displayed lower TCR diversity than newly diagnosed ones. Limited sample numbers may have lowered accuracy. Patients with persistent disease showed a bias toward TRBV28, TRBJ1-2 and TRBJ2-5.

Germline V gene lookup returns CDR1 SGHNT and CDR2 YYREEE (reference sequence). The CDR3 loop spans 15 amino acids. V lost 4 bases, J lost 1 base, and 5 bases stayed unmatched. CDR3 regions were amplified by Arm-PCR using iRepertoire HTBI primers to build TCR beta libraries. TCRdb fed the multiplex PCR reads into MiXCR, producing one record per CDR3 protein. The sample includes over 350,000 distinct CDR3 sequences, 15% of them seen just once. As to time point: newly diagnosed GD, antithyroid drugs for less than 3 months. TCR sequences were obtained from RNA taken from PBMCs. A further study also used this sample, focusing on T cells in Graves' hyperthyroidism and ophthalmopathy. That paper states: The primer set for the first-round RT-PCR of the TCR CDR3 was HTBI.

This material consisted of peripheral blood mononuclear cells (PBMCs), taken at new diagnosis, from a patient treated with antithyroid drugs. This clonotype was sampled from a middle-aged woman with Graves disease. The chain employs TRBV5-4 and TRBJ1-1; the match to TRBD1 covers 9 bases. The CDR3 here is CASSPMDRGNTEAFF. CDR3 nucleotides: TGTGCCAGCAGCCCGATGGACAGGGGGAACACTGAAGCTTTCTTT. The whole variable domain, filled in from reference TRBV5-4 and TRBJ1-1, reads ETGVTQSPTHLIKTRGQQVTLRCSSQSGHNTVSWYQQALGQGPQFIFQYYREEENGRGNFPPRFSGLQFPNYSSELNVNALELDDSALYLCASSPMDRGNTEAFFGQGTRLTVV.